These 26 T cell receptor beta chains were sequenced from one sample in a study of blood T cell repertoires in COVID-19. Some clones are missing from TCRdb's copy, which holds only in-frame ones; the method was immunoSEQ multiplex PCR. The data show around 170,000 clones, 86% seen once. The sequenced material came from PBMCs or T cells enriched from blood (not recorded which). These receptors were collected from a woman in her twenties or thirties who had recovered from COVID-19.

CDR3 loop: CASSQDPGLLDTGELFF. CDR3 nucleotide sequence: TGCGCCAGCAGCCAAGACCCCGGTTTATTGGACACCGGGGAGCTGTTTTTT. The chain employs TRBV4-1 and TRBJ2-2; D is unclear. The germline V gene encodes CDR1 MGHRA and CDR2 YSYEKL. The CDR3 is made up of 17 amino acids. V gave up 0 bases and J gave up 3 bases, with 14 bases separating them.

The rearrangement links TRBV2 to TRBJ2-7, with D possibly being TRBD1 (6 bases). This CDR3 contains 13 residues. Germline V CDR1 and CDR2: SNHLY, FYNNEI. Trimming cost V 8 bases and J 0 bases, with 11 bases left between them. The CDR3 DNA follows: TGTGCCAGCCGAGGGGGAAGCTCCTACGAGCAGTACTTC. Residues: CASRGGSSYEQYF.

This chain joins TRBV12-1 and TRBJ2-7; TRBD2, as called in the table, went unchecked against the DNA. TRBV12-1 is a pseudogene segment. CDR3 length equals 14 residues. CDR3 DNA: TGTGCCAGCACCCCTAGCGGGAGGGCCAGCGAGCAGTACTTC. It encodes CASTPSGRASEQYF.

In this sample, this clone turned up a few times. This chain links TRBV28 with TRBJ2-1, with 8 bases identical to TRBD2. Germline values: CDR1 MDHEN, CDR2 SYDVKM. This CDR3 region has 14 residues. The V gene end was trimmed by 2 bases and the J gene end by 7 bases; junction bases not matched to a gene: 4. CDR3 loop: CASSLEREQNEQFF. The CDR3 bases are TGTGCCAGCAGTTTAGAGCGGGAGCAAAATGAGCAGTTCTTC.

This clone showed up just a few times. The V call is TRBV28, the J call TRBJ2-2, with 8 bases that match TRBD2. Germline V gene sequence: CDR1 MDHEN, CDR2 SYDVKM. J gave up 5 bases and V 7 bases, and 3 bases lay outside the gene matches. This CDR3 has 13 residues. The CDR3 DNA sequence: TGTGCCAGCAACGGGAGGGTGACCGGGGAGCTGTTTTTT. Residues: CASNGRVTGELFF.

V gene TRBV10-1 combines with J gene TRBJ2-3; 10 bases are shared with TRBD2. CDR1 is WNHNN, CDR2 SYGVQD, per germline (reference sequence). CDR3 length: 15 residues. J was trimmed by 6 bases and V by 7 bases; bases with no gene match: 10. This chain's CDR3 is CASIPSGSFRDTQYF. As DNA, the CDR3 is TGCGCCAGCATTCCTAGCGGGAGCTTTAGGGATACGCAGTATTTT.

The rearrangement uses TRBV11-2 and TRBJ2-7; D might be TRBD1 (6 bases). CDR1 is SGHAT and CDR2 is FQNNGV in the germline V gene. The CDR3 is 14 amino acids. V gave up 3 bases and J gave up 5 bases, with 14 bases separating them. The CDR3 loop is CASSFQTGGNEQYF. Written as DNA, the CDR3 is TGTGCCAGCAGCTTTCAGACAGGCGGAAACGAGCAGTACTTC.

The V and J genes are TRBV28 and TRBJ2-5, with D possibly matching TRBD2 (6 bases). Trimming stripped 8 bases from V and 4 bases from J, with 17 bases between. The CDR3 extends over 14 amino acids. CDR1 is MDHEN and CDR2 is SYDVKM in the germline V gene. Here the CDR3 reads CASGLTGVGETQYF. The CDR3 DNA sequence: TGTGCCAGCGGACTTACGGGAGTTGGAGAGACCCAGTACTTC.

Here the CDR3 DNA reads TGCGCCAGCAGCTTGGACTACCCAGGGCCCGCAGCCGACTTTAGTGAAAAACTGTTTTTT. Its protein is CASSLDYPGPAADFSEKLFF. The chain joins TRBV5-1 to TRBJ1-4; perhaps TRBD1 as D (5 bases). Trimming removed 0 bases from V and 7 bases from J, with 28 bases in between. The CDR3 is made up of 20 amino acids. Germline V lookup: CDR1 SGHRS, CDR2 YFSETQ. Filled out from reference TRBV5-1 and TRBJ1-4, the complete variable domain reads KAGVTQTPRYLIKTRGQQVTLSCSPISGHRSVSWYQQTPGQGLQFLFEYFSETQRNKGNFPGRFSGRQFSNSRSEMNVSTLELGDSALYLCASSLDYPGPAADFSEKLFFGSGTQLSVL.

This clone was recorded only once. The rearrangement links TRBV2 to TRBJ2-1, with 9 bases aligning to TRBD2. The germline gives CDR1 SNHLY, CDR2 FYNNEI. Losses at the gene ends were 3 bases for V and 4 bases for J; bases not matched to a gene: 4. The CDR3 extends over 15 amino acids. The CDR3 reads CASSEGLAGYNEQFF. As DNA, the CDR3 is TGTGCCAGCAGTGAGGGACTAGCTGGATACAATGAGCAGTTCTTC.

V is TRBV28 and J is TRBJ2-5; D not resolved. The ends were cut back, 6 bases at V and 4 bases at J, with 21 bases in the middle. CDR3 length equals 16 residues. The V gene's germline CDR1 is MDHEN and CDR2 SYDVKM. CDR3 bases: TGTGCCAGCAGGCTTTCGTTAGCTCCGTCATCAGAGACCCAGTACTTC. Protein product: CASRLSLAPSSETQYF.

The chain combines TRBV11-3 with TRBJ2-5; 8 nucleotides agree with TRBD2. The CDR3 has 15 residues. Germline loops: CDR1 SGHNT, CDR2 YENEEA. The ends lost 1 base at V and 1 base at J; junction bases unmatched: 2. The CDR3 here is CASSLGAGVQETQYF. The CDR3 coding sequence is TGTGCCAGCAGCTTAGGAGCGGGAGTCCAAGAGACCCAGTACTTC.

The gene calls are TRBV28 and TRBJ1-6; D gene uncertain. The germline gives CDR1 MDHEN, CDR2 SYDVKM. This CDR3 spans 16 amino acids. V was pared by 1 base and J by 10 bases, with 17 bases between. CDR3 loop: CASSLLDYSSESPLHF. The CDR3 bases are TGTGCCAGCAGTTTATTAGACTACTCTTCGGAATCACCCCTCCACTTT.

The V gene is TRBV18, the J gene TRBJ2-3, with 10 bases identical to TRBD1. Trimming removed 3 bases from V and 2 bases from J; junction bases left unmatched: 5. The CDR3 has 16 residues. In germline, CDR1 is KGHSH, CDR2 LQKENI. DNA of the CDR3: TGTGCCAGCTCACCGGGGGGACAGGGGCACACAGATACGCAGTATTTT. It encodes CASSPGGQGHTDTQYF. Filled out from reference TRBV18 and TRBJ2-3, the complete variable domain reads NAGVMQNPRHLVRRRGQEARLRCSPMKGHSHVYWYRQLPEEGLKFMVYLQKENIIDESGMPKERFSAEFPKEGPSILRIQQVVRGDSAAYFCASSPGGQGHTDTQYFGPGTRLTVL.

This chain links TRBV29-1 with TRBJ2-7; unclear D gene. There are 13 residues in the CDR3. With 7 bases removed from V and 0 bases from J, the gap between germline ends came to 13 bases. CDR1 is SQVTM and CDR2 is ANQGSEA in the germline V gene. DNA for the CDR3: TGCAGCGCTGAGACTGGAGACTCCTACGAGCAGTACTTC. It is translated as CSAETGDSYEQYF.

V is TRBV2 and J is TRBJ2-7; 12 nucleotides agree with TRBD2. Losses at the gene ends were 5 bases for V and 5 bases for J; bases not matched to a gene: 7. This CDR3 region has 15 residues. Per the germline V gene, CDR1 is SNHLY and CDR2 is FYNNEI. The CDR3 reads CASSPLAGGGDEQYF. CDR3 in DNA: TGTGCCAGCAGTCCACTAGCGGGAGGCGGGGACGAGCAGTACTTC.

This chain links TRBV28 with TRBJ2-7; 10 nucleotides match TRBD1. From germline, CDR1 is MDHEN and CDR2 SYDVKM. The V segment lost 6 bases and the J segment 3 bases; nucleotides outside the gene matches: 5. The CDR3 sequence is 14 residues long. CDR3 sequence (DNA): TGTGCCAGCAGAGGACAGGGGGAGGGCTACGAGCAGTACTTC. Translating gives CASRGQGEGYEQYF.

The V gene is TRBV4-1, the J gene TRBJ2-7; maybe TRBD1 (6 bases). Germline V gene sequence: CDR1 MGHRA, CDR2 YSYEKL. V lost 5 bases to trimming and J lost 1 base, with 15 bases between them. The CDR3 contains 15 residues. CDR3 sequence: CASSSSDRNSYEQYF. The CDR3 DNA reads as TGCGCCAGCAGCTCCTCGGACAGAAATTCCTACGAGCAGTACTTC.

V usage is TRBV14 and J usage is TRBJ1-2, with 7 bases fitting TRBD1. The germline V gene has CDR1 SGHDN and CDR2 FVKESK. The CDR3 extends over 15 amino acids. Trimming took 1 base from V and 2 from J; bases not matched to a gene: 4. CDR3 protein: CASSQGRGQNYGYTF. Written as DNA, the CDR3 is TGTGCCAGCAGCCAAGGACGGGGACAGAACTATGGCTACACCTTC.

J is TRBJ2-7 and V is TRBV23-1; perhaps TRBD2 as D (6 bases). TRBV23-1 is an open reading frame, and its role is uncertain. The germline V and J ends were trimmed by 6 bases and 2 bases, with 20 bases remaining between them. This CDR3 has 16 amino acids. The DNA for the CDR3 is TGCGCCAGCAGCCGTCTCAAGGGACTCCTCCCCTACGAGCAGTACTTC. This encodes CASSRLKGLLPYEQYF.

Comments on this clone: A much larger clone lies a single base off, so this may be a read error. The CDR3 loop is CASSEHRVYEQYF. The CDR3, as DNA: TGTGCCAGCAGTGAACACAGGGTCTACGAGCAGTACTTC. V and J are TRBV25-1 and TRBJ2-7; maybe TRBD1 (6 bases). This CDR3 region has 13 residues. The V end lost 2 bases, the J end lost 3 bases, and 8 bases lay between the germline ends. Germline assignment: CDR1 MGHDK and CDR2 SYGVNS.

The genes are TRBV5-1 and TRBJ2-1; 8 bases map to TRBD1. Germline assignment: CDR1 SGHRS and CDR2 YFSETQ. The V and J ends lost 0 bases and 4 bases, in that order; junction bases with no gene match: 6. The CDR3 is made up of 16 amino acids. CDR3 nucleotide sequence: TGCGCCAGCAGCTTGGCCTCGAACAGGGGGTACAATGAGCAGTTCTTC. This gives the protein CASSLASNRGYNEQFF.

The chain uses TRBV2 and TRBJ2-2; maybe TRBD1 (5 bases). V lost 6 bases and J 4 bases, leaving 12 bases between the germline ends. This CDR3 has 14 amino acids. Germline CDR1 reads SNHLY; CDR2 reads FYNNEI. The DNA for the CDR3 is TGTGCCAGCAGGGACATTGGCACCACCGGGGAGCTGTTTTTT. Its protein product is CASRDIGTTGELFF.

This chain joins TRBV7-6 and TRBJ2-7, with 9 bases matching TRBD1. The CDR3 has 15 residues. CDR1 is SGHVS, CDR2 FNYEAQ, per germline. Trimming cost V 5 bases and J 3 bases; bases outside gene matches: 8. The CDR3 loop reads CASSQRQGGDYEQYF. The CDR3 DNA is TGTGCCAGCAGCCAACGACAGGGGGGCGACTACGAGCAGTACTTC.

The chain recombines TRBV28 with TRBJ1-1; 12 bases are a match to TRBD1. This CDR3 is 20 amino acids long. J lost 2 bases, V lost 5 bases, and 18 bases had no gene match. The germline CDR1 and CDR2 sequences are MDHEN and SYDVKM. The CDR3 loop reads CASSPGLRDRGRRVNTEAFF. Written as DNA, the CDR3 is TGTGCCAGCAGTCCCGGTCTCCGGGACAGGGGGCGAAGGGTCAACACTGAAGCTTTCTTT.

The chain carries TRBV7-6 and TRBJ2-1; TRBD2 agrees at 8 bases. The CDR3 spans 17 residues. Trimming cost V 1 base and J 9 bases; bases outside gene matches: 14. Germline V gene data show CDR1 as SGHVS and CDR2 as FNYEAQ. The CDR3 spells CASSLVLGLAGTSEQFF. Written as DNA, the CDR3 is TGTGCCAGCAGCTTAGTGTTAGGGTTAGCGGGAACCTCTGAGCAGTTCTTC.